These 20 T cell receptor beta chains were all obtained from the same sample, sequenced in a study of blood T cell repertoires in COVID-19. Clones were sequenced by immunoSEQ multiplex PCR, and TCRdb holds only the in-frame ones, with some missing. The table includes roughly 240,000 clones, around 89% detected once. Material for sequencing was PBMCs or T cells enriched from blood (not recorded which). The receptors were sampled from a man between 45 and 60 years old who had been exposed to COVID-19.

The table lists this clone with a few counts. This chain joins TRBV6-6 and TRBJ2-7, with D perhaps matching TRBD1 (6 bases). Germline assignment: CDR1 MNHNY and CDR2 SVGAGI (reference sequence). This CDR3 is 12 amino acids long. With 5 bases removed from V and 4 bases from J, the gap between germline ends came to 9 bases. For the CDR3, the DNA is TGTGCCAGCAGTCAGGGACAATACGAGCAGTACGTC. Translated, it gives CASSQGQYEQYV.

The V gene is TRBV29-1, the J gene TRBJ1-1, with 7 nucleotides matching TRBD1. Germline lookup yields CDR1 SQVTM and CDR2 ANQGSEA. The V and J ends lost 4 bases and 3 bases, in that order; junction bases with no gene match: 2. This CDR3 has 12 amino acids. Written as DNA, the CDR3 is TGCAGCGTTGCCACAGGGGACACTGAAGCTTTCTTT. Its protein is CSVATGDTEAFF.

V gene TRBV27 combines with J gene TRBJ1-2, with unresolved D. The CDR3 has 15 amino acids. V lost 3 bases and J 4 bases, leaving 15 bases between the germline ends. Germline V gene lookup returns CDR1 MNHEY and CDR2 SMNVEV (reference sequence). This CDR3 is CASSFRAEARYGYTF. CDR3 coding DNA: TGTGCCAGCAGTTTCCGGGCGGAGGCTCGCTATGGCTACACCTTC.

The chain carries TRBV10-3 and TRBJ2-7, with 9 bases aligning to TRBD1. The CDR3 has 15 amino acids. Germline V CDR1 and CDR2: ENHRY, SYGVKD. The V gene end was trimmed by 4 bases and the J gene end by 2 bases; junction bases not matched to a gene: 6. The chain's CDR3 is CAISGTGQGAYEQYF. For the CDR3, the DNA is TGTGCCATCAGTGGCACGGGACAGGGAGCCTACGAGCAGTACTTC.

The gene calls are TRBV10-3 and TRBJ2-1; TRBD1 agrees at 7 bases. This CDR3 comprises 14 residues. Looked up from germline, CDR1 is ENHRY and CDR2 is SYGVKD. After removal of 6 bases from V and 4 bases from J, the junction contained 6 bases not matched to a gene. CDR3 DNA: TGTGCCATCAGGGACAGGTACGCATACAATGAGCAGTTCTTC. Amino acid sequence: CAIRDRYAYNEQFF.

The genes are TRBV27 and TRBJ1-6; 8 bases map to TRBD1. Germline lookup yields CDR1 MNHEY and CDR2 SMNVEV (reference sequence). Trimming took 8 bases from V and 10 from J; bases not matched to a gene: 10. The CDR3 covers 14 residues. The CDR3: CASCQDREGSPLHF. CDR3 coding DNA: TGTGCCAGCTGTCAGGACAGGGAAGGATCACCCCTCCACTTT.

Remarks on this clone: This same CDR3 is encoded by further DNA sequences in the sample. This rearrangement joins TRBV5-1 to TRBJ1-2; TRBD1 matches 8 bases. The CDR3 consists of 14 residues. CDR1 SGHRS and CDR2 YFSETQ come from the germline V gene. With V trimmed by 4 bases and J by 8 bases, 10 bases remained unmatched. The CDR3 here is CASSLGQGAGGYTF. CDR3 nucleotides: TGCGCCAGCAGCCTTGGACAGGGTGCTGGAGGCTACACCTTC.

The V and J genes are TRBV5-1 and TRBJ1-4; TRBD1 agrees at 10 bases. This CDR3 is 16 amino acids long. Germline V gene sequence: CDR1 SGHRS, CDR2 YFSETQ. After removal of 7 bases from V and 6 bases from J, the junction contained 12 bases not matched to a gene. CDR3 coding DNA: TGCGCCAGCGCTAGACAGGGGGCGTCTCTAGATGAAAAACTGTTTTTT. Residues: CASARQGASLDEKLFF.

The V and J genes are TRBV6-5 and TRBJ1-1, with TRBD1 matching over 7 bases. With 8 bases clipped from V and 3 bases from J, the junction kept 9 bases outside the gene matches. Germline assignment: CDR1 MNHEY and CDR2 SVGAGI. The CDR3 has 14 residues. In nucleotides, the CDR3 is TGTGCCAGCGGATTGACAGGGCTCGACACTGAAGCTTTCTTT. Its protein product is CASGLTGLDTEAFF.

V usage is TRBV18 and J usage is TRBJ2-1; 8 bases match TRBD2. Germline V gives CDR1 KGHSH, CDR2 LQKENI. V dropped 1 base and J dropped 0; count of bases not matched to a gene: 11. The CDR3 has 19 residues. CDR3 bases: TGTGCCAGCTCACCACTGGGACTAGGCGCACCAAGCTCCTACAATGAGCAGTTCTTC. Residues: CASSPLGLGAPSSYNEQFF.

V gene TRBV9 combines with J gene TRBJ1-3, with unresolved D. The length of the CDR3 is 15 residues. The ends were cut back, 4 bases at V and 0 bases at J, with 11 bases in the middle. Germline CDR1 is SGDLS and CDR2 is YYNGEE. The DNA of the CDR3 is TGTGCCAGCAGCCGGCGGGCCAGCTCTGGAAACACCATATATTTT. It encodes CASSRRASSGNTIYF.

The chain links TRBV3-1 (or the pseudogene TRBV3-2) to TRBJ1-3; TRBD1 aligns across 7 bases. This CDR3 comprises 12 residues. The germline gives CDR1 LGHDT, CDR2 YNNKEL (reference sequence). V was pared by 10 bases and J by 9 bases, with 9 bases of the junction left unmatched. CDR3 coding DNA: TGTGCCACCGGGGAGGACAGGTTCACCATATATTTT. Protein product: CATGEDRFTIYF.

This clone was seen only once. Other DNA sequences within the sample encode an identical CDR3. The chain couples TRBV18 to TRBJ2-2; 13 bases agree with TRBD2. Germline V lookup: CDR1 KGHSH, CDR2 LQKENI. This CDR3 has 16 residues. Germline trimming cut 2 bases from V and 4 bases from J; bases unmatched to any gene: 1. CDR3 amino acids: CASSPGLAGVTGELFF. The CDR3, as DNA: TGTGCCAGCTCACCAGGACTAGCGGGAGTCACCGGGGAGCTGTTTTTT.

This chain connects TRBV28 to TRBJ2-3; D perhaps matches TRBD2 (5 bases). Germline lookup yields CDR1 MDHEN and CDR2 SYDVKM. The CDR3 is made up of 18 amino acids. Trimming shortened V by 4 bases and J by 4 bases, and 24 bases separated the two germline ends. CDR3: CASSSPGRAGGQPDTQYF. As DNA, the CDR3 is TGTGCCAGCAGTTCACCCGGTAGGGCGGGCGGCCAGCCAGATACGCAGTATTTT.

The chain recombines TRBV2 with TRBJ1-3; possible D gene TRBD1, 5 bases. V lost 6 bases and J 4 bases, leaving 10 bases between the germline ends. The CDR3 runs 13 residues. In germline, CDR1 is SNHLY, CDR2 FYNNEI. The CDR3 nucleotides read TGTGCCAGCAGCATGACAGAAGGAAACACCATATATTTT. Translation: CASSMTEGNTIYF. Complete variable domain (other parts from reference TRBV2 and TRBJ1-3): EPEVTQTPSHQVTQMGQEVILRCVPISNHLYFYWYRQILGQKVEFLVSFYNNEISEKSEIFDDQFSVERPDGSNFTLKIRSTKLEDSAMYFCASSMTEGNTIYFGEGSWLTVV.

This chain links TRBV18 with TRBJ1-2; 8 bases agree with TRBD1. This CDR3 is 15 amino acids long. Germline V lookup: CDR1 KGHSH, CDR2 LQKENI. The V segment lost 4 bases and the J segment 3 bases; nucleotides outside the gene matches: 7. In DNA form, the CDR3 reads TGTGCCAGCTCACTTCAGACAGGGGACTACTATGGCTACACCTTC. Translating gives CASSLQTGDYYGYTF.

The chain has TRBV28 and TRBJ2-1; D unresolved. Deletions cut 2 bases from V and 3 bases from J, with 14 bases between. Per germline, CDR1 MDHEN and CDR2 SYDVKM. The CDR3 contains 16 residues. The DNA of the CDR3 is TGTGCCAGCAGTTTACTTCCCGCGACAAACTACAATGAGCAGTTCTTC. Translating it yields CASSLLPATNYNEQFF.

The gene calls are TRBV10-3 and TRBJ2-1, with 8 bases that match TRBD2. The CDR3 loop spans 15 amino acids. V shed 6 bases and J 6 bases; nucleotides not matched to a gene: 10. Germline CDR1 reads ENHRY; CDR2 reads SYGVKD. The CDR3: CAISLSGSVGNEQFF. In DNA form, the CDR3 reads TGTGCCATCAGCTTAAGCGGGAGTGTAGGCAATGAGCAGTTCTTC.

The CDR3 DNA sequence: TGTGCCAGCAGCGTATCGAAAGGGGCTTACACAGATACGCAGTATTTT. Protein: CASSVSKGAYTDTQYF. The V and J genes are TRBV9 and TRBJ2-3; TRBD1 might be the D (5 bases). The CDR3 loop spans 16 amino acids. Germline CDR1 reads SGDLS; CDR2 reads YYNGEE. The germline V and J ends were trimmed by 1 base and 2 bases, with 14 bases remaining between them.

DNA of the CDR3: TGCGCCAGCAGCCAAGATCCCTTCTCCTCCGTGAACACTGAAGCTTTCTTT. Its translation is CASSQDPFSSVNTEAFF. The rearrangement uses TRBV4-1 and TRBJ1-1, with no clear D. The ends were cut back, 0 bases at V and 0 bases at J, with 14 bases in the middle. The CDR3 covers 17 residues. CDR1 is MGHRA and CDR2 is YSYEKL in the germline V gene.